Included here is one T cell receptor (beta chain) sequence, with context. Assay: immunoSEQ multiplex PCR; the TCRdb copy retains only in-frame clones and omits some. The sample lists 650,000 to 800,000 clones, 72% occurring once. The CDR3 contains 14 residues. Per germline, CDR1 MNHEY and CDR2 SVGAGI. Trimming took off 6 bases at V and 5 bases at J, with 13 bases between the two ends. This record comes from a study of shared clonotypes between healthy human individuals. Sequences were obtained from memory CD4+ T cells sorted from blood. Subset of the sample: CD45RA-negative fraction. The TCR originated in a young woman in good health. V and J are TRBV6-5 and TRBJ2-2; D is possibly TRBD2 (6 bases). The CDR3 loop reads CASRRTGGTGELFF. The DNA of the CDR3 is TGTGCCAGCAGGAGGACCGGAGGGACCGGGGAGCTGTTTTTT.